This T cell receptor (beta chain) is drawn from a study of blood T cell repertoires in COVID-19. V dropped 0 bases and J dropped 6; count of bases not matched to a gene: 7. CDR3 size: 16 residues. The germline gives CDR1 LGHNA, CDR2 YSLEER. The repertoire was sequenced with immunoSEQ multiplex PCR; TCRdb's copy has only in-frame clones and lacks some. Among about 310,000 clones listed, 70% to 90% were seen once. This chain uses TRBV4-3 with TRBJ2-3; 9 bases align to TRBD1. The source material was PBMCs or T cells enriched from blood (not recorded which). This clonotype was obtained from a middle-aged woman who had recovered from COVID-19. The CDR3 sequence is CASSQDWTGDTDTQYF. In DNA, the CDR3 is TGCGCCAGCAGCCAAGACTGGACAGGGGACACGGATACGCAGTATTTT.